The 4 T cell receptor beta chains below were found in one sample sequenced in a study of blood T cell repertoires in COVID-19. Only in-frame clones appear in the TCRdb table, and some are missing; sequencing was by immunoSEQ multiplex PCR. The sample holds around 250,000 clones, about 91% seen once. Source material: PBMCs or T cells enriched from blood (not recorded which). The receptors stem from a middle-aged woman with acute COVID-19.

The rearrangement uses TRBV5-6 and TRBJ2-2; 9 bases line up with TRBD2. The CDR3 has 17 residues. J lost 7 bases, V lost 1 base, and 11 bases had no gene match. Germline CDR1 and CDR2: SGHDT and YYEEEE. The CDR3 loop is CASSLYAGGPVNGELFF. CDR3 sequence (DNA): TGTGCCAGCAGCTTGTATGCGGGAGGGCCGGTTAACGGGGAGCTGTTTTTT.

The chain couples TRBV5-6 to TRBJ2-3; no firm D call. The V gene lost 5 bases and the J gene lost 4 bases, with 11 bases spanning the gap. Germline assignment: CDR1 SGHDT and CDR2 YYEEEE. The CDR3 has 13 amino acids. CDR3 sequence reads: CASRAQGADTQYF. CDR3 DNA sequence: TGTGCCAGCAGGGCTCAAGGAGCAGATACGCAGTATTTT.

The V and J genes are TRBV18 and TRBJ1-1; possibly TRBD1 for D (5 bases). The germline V and J ends were trimmed by 2 bases and 8 bases, with 9 bases remaining between them. The CDR3 is made up of 12 amino acids. Germline CDR1 and CDR2: KGHSH and LQKENI. The CDR3 sequence: CASSPSGDEAFF. For the CDR3, the DNA is TGTGCCAGCTCACCAAGCGGGGACGAAGCTTTCTTT.

This chain connects TRBV9 to TRBJ1-5; the D gene is possibly TRBD1 (6 bases). V was pared by 3 bases and J by 7 bases, with 11 bases between. Germline CDR1 SGDLS, CDR2 YYNGEE. CDR3 length: 13 amino acids. CDR3 sequence reads: CASSETGSQPQHF. The CDR3 DNA is TGTGCCAGCAGCGAAACAGGGTCCCAGCCCCAGCATTTT.